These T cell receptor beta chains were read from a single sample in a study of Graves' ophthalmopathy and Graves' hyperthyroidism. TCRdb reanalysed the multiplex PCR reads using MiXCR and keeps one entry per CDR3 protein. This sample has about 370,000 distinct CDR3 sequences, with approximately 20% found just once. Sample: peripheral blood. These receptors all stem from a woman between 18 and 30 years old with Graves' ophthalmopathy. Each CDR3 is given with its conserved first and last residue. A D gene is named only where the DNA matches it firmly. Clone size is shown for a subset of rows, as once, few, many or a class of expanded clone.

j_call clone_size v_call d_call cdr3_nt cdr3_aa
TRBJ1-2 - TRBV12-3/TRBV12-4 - TGTGCCAGCAGCCTTGCATTGGTCAGTTTCTATGGCTACACCTTC CASSLALVSFYGYTF
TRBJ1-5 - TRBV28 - TGTGCCAGCAGTTTACCCCTGGGGGGGGATCAGCCCCAGCATTTT CASSLPLGGDQPQHF
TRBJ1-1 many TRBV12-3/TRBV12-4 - TGTGCCAGCAGCACCGGACAGATGAACACTGAAGCTTTCTTT CASSTGQMNTEAFF
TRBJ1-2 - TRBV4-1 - TGCGCCAGCAGCCAAGAAAGAGGGTCTGGCTATGGCTACACCTTC CASSQERGSGYGYTF
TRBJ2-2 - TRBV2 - TGTGCCAACAATTTACAGGGCGGGACCGGGGAGCTGTTTTTT CANNLQGGTGELFF
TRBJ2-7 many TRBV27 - TGTGCCAGCAGTTTATGGTCACGGTTGGGAGAGCAGTACTTC CASSLWSRLGEQYF
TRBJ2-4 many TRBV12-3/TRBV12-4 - TGTGCCAGCAGTGAGGAACAGGGAACTGGCAAAAACATTCAGTACTTC CASSEEQGTGKNIQYF
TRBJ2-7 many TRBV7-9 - TGTGCCAGCAGCATAACGGGATCCTACTACGAGCAGTACTTC CASSITGSYYEQYF
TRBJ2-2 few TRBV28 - TGTGCCAGCCTCCGGAGGGGCCCAGGTGGCACCGGGGAGCTGTTTTTT CASLRRGPGGTGELFF
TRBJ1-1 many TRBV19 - TGTGCCAGTAACACCGTTTCCTTCAGGGGATTGAACACTGAAGCTTTCTTT CASNTVSFRGLNTEAFF
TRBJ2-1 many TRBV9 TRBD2 TGTGCCAGCAGCGTAGTTTCGACTAGCGGGAGTGGTGAGCAGTTCTTC CASSVVSTSGSGEQFF
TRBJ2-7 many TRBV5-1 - TGCGCCAGCAGCTTATCGGGGGATGGGACCTACGAGCAGTACTTC CASSLSGDGTYEQYF
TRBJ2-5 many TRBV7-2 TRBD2 TGTGCCAGCAGCTTAGGTGGTGACGGGGGGTACTTCGGGGAGACCCAGTACTTC CASSLGGDGGYFGETQYF
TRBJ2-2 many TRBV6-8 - TGTGCCAGCAGAAAGGACGGACCGGGACCAAAAACCCAGGCGAACACCGGGGAGCTGTTTTTT CASRKDGPGPKTQANTGELFF
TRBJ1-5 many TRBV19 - TGTGCCAGTAGTACTGGCTCGCATTGGAGCAATCAGCCCCAGCATTTT CASSTGSHWSNQPQHF
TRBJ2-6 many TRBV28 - TGTGCCAGCAGTTATCCGGGTTTCGCAACTCCTGGATCTGGGGCCAACGTCCTGACTTTC CASSYPGFATPGSGANVLTF
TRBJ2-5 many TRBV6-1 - TGTGCCAGCAGTGAAAGGCTAGTGGTAAACGAGGAGACCCAGTACTTC CASSERLVVNEETQYF
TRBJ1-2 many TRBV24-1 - TGTGCCACCAGTGACCCGCGGGGGCTGGACTATGGCTACACCTTC CATSDPRGLDYGYTF
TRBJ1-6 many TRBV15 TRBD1 TGTGCCTCGAGAAAGGGGGCGAAGATCCGGCCCTATAATTCACCCCTCCACTTT CASRKGAKIRPYNSPLHF
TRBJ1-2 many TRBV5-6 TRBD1 TGTGCCAGCAGCTTTCTGGGATATGGACAGGTCGTTAACTATGGCTACACCTTC CASSFLGYGQVVNYGYTF
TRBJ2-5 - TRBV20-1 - TGCAGTGCTCGGCGGGGCATTACGATGCTAGAGACCCAGTACTTC CSARRGITMLETQYF
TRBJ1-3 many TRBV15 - TGTGCCACCAGCAGAGATGGAGTCTCTGGAAACACCATATATTTT CATSRDGVSGNTIYF
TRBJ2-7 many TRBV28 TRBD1 TGTGCCAGCAGTCCATTACCTCAGGGGGCTACCTCCTACGAGCAGTACTTC CASSPLPQGATSYEQYF
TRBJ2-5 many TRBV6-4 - TGTGCCAGCAGCAAAGACTTCCAAGAGACCCAGTACTTC CASSKDFQETQYF
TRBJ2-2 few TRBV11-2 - TGTGCCAGCAGCTTACCCCGGGACACCCCTTTAGGGACCGGGGAGCTGTTTTTT CASSLPRDTPLGTGELFF
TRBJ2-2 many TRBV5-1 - TGCGCCAGCAGCTTGGAGGGGGGAGTATCCGGGGAGCTGTTTTTT CASSLEGGVSGELFF
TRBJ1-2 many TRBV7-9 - TGTGCCAGCAGCTTAGGAAAAGGACGCTTGCACTATGGCTACACCTTC CASSLGKGRLHYGYTF
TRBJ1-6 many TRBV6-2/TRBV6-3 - TGTGCCAGCAGAACTCACAGGGTGCACGATTCACCCCTCCACTTT CASRTHRVHDSPLHF
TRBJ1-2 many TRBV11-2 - TGTGCCAGCAGCTTAGACCCGAGGGCCCGAACAGGCTATGGCTACACCTTC CASSLDPRARTGYGYTF
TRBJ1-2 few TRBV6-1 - TGTGCCAGCAGTGAAGCCGGACGGAGCCCCTATGGCTACACCTTC CASSEAGRSPYGYTF
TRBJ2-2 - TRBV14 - TGTGCCAGCAGCTCAAGGCAGACCGGGGAGCTGTTTTTT CASSSRQTGELFF
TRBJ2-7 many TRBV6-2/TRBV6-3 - TGTGCCAGCAGTTGGGACCAAGAGCAGTACTTC CASSWDQEQYF
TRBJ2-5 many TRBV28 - TGTGCCAGCAGTCTACACACGTCCGGTCAAGAGACCCAGTACTTC CASSLHTSGQETQYF
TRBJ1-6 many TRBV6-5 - TGTGCCAGCAGTTACTCGAGCGGGCTTAATTCCCTCCACTTT CASSYSSGLNSLHF
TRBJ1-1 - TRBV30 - TGTGCCTGGAGTTCCCCGTCCCCGTTCCCGAACACTGAAGCTTTCTTT CAWSSPSPFPNTEAFF
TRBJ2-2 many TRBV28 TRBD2 TGTGCCAGCAGTTCCGTCGGACTAGCGGGAGCTTCGGGCGGGGAGCTGTTTTTT CASSSVGLAGASGGELFF
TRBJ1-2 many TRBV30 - TGTGCCTGGACGGCCATACAGGAGGGGAACTATGGCTACACCTTC CAWTAIQEGNYGYTF
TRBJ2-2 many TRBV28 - TGTGCCAGCAGTTTAAGACAGTGGGGATTTAGTGGAACCGGGGAGCTGTTTTTT CASSLRQWGFSGTGELFF
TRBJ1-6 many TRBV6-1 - TGTGCCACCCGGGGGCGTGAGGCTTCACCCCTCCACTTT CATRGREASPLHF
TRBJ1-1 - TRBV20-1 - TGCAGTGCTAGACCAGCCCCGAACACTGAAGCTTTCTTT CSARPAPNTEAFF
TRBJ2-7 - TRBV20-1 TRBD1 TGCAGTGCCGAAGGGGGACAGGGGGCCTACGAGCAGTACTTC CSAEGGQGAYEQYF
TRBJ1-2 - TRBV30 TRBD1 TGTGCCTGGGGGGACAGAGGCTATGGCTACACCTTC CAWGDRGYGYTF
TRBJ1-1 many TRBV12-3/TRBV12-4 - TGTGCCAGCAGTTTTGGGGCCTTTGAAGCTTTCTTT CASSFGAFEAFF
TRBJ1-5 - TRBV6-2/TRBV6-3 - TGTGCCAGCAGTTACTCGAAATCGGGGACTAGCAATCAGCCCCAGCATTTT CASSYSKSGTSNQPQHF
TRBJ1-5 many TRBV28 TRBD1 TGTGCCAGCAGTTTAGGGACAGGGGCCAGACAGCCCCAGCATTTT CASSLGTGARQPQHF
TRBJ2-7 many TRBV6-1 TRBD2 TGTGCCAGCAGTGCCTTGACTAGCGGGAAAGCCTACGAGCAGTACTTC CASSALTSGKAYEQYF
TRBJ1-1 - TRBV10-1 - TGCGCCAGCAGAGATCGGGGGCTAGGGGACACTGGAGCTTTCTTT CASRDRGLGDTGAFF
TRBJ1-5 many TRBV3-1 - TGTGCCAGCAGCCACTTGAATCAGCCCCAGCATTTT CASSHLNQPQHF
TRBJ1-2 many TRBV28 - TGTGCCATCGGCCGGGGCAGCCCTTATGGCTACACCTTC CAIGRGSPYGYTF
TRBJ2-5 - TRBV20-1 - TGCAGTGGGGACGCCAGACAAGAGACCCAGTACTTC CSGDARQETQYF
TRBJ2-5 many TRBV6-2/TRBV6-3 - TGTGCCAGCAGTACCTCAGTGTATGGGGAGACCCAGTACTTC CASSTSVYGETQYF
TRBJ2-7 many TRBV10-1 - TGCGCCAGCAGTGAGTCGTACGGGCCTAGGGGCGAGCAGTACTTC CASSESYGPRGEQYF
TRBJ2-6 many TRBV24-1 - TGTGCCACCAGTGACAGGACGTCCTCTGGGGCCAACGTCCTGACTTTC CATSDRTSSGANVLTF
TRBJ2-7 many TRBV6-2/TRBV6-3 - TGTGCCAGCAGTACCGGTGGGAATGGGGTGAGCTACGAGCAGTACTTC CASSTGGNGVSYEQYF
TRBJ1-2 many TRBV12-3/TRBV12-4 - TGTGCCAGCAGCTCCCAAGCCCACTATGGCTACACCTTC CASSSQAHYGYTF
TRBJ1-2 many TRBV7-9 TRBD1 TGTGCCGGCAGTACCGGGACAGATCGCTACGACTACACCTTC CAGSTGTDRYDYTF
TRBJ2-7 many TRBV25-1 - TGTGCCAGCACCCCCCGGGGGAATACCTACGAGCAGTACTTC CASTPRGNTYEQYF